Below, 4 T cell receptor beta chains from the same sample are listed, as sequenced in a study of blood T cell repertoires in COVID-19. The method was immunoSEQ multiplex PCR; TCRdb's version includes in-frame clones alone and lacks a portion of them. The table records around 170,000 clones, around 84% of them present only once. Source material: peripheral blood. Source of these receptors: a man aged 25-45 years with active or convalescent COVID-19.

This clone was recorded a few times. This chain links TRBV27 with TRBJ2-5; TRBD1 might be the D (5 bases). The length of the CDR3 is 15 residues. From germline, CDR1 is MNHEY and CDR2 SMNVEV (reference sequence). The ends were cut back, 4 bases at V and 3 bases at J, with 15 bases in the middle. DNA of the CDR3: TGTGCCAGCAGTTCCCAGGGCTACCGGAAAGAGACCCAGTACTTC. This sequence encodes CASSSQGYRKETQYF.

As to this clone: The same CDR3 can be traced to other DNA sequences in this sample. The chain carries TRBV3-1 (or the pseudogene TRBV3-2) and TRBJ2-7; TRBD1 aligns across 8 bases. With 2 bases clipped from V and 7 bases from J, the junction kept 13 bases outside the gene matches. There are 16 residues in the CDR3. Per the germline V gene, CDR1 is LGHDT and CDR2 is YNNKEL (reference sequence). CDR3 amino acids: CASSQRLGQVQGEQYF. The CDR3 coding sequence is TGTGCCAGCAGCCAACGACTGGGACAGGTCCAGGGGGAGCAGTACTTC.

This rearrangement joins TRBV7-3 to TRBJ2-1; 7 positions agree with TRBD1. V gave up 6 bases and J gave up 0 bases; unmatched junction bases: 8. Germline-derived CDR1 and CDR2 are SGHTA and FQGTGA. The CDR3 totals 16 residues. CDR3 loop: CASSSGGTSSYNEQFF. Written as DNA, the CDR3 is TGTGCCAGCAGTTCAGGGGGTACCAGCTCCTACAATGAGCAGTTCTTC.

The J gene is TRBJ1-2, the V gene TRBV28; D is undetermined. The V gene's germline CDR1 is MDHEN and CDR2 SYDVKM. The CDR3 covers 12 residues. V lost 4 bases and J 2 bases, leaving 5 bases between the germline ends. CDR3 residues: CASSSGNYGYTF. The CDR3 bases are TGTGCCAGCAGTTCGGGGAACTATGGCTACACCTTC.